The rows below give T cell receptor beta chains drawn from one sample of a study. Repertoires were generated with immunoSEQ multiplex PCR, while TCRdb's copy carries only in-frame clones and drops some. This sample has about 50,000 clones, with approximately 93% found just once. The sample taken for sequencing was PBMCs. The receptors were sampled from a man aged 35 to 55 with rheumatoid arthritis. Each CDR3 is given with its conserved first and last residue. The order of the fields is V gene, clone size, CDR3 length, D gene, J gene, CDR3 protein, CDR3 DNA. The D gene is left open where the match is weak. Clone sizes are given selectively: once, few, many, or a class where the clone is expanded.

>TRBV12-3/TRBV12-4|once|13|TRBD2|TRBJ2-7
CASSPGGDYEQYF
TGTGCCAGCAGCCCCGGGGGGGACTACGAGCAGTACTTC
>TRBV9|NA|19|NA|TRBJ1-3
CASSSPLGRETFSGNTIYF
TGTGCCAGCAGCTCGCCCTTGGGCAGAGAAACGTTTTCTGGAAACACCATATATTTT
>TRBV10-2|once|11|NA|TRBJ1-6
CASSDFSPLHF
TGCGCCAGCAGTGACTTTTCACCCCTCCACTTT
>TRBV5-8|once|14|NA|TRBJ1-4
CASSSGTGNEKLFF
TGTGCCAGCAGTTCCGGGACCGGTAATGAAAAACTGTTTTTT
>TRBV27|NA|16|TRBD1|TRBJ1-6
CASSSLKGAWNSPLHF
TGTGCCAGCAGTTCGTTGAAGGGGGCATGGAATTCACCCCTCCACTTT
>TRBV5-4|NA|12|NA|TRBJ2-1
CASSPTGAGQFF
TGTGCCAGCAGCCCCACGGGTGCGGGGCAGTTCTTC
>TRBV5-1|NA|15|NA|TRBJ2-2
CASSLGPRGTGELFF
TGCGCCAGCAGCTTGGGACCGCGAGGCACCGGGGAGCTGTTTTTT
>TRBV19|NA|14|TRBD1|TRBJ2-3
CASSSQGARDTQYF
TGTGCCAGTAGTTCGCAGGGGGCAAGAGATACGCAGTATTTT
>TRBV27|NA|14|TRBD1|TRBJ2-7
CASRVGQGVYEQYF
TGTGCCAGCAGGGTGGGACAGGGGGTGTACGAGCAGTACTTC
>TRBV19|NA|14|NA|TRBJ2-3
CASSMGTRTDTQYF
TGTGCCAGTAGTATGGGGACACGCACAGATACGCAGTATTTT
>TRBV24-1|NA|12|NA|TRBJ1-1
CATSDLGVEAFF
TGTGCCACCAGTGATTTGGGAGTAGAAGCTTTCTTT
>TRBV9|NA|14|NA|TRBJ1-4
CASSVNSDSEKLFF
TGTGCCAGCAGCGTAAATTCGGACAGCGAAAAACTGTTTTTT
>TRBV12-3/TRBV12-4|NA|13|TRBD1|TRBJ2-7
CASMDRANYEQYF
TGTGCCAGCATGGACAGGGCCAACTACGAGCAGTACTTC
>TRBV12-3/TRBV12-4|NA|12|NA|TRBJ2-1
CASSMGPDEQFF
TGTGCCAGCAGCATGGGTCCTGATGAGCAGTTCTTC